Below are 14 T cell receptor beta chains sequenced from a single sample in a study of metastatic and nonmetastatic thyroid tumors. TCRdb reassembled clones from the PCR reads with MiXCR. Of over 35,000 clones in the sample, roughly 13% are singletons; the top ten hold roughly 9.5%. Among the patients, none had received any treatment before thyroid surgery. Source material: blood. The receptors stem from a female donor with papillary thyroid cancer or a benign thyroid nodule (not recorded which). Some clones in this sample may be carry-over from other donors' samples.

In its sample, this clone was seen many times. The V call is TRBV6-1, the J call TRBJ2-1, with TRBD1 matching 7 bases. Germline V CDR1 and CDR2: MNHNS, SASEGT. This CDR3 has 15 residues. V was clipped by 5 bases and J by 2 bases; unmatched bases: 6. In DNA, the CDR3 is TGTGCCAGCAGTATAGGGGGCCCACCCTACAATGAGCAGTTCTTC. This codes for CASSIGGPPYNEQFF.

This clone was counted ten times or more. The rearrangement links TRBV20-1 to TRBJ2-7, with D uncertain. CDR1 DFQATT and CDR2 SNEGSKA come from the germline V gene (reference sequence). Trimming took 7 bases from V and 5 from J, leaving 12 bases between them. The CDR3 consists of 11 residues. The CDR3 spells CSGGIWDEQYF. CDR3 nucleotides: TGCAGTGGGGGAATATGGGACGAGCAGTACTTC.

The rearrangement uses TRBV24-1 and TRBJ2-7; 7 positions agree with TRBD2. V gave up 2 bases and J gave up 3 bases; unmatched junction bases: 9. The CDR3 sequence is 16 residues long. Germline V gene sequence: CDR1 KGHDR, CDR2 SFDVKD. The chain's CDR3 is CATSDSARGGSYEQYF. The CDR3 coding sequence is TGTGCCACCAGTGATTCCGCCCGGGGAGGGAGCTACGAGCAGTACTTC.

This clone is medium-sized by share. V is TRBV27 and J is TRBJ2-7; perhaps TRBD2 as D (6 bases). The CDR3 runs to 16 residues. Germline CDR1 and CDR2: MNHEY and SMNVEV (reference sequence). The ends were cut back, 4 bases at V and 1 base at J, with 17 bases in the middle. The CDR3 is CASSSLGTSQSYEQYF. DNA for the CDR3: TGTGCCAGCAGTTCCCTTGGGACTTCTCAGTCCTACGAGCAGTACTTC.

This clone was observed at least ten times. The genes are TRBV20-1 and TRBJ2-7; 7 bases are shared with TRBD1. CDR3 size: 13 residues. The V gene end was trimmed by 0 bases and the J gene end by 3 bases; junction bases not matched to a gene: 2. Germline CDR1 reads DFQATT; CDR2 reads SNEGSKA (reference sequence). CDR3 residues: CSARDNRGYEQYF. The CDR3 DNA reads as TGCAGTGCTAGAGATAACAGGGGCTACGAGCAGTACTTC.

This clone was seen ten or more times. The gene calls are TRBV5-1 and TRBJ1-2, with D possibly being TRBD1 (5 bases). The CDR3 has 19 amino acids. CDR1 is SGHRS and CDR2 is YFSETQ in the germline V gene. V shed 0 bases and J shed 9 bases, with 30 bases lying between them. Here the CDR3 DNA reads TGCGCCAGCAGCTTGGATTTCGGGCAGGGCCCCCCTTCGGGAAATAGCTACACCTTC. Its translation is CASSLDFGQGPPSGNSYTF.

This clone was seen repeatedly, ten times or more. This may be a read error, as it is one base from a much larger clone. This CDR3 is also generated by other DNA sequences in the sample. This chain uses TRBV28 with TRBJ2-2, with 7 bases that match TRBD2. CDR3 length: 17 amino acids. Germline assignment: CDR1 MDHEN and CDR2 SYDVKM. CDR3 DNA: TGTGCCAGCACTTTAACTAGCGTCCTTAGGATGGGCGGGAAGCTGTTTTTT. It yields the protein CASTLTSVLRMGGKLFF.

The CDR3 is CASLRSLRTDTQYF. The CDR3 region has the DNA TGCGCCAGCCTCAGGAGTTTGCGGACAGATACGCAGTATTTT. This sequence joins TRBV10-2 and TRBJ2-3; D is unresolved. CDR1 is WSHSY, CDR2 SAAADI, per germline. V was trimmed by 8 bases and J by 3 bases, leaving 15 bases between them. The CDR3 totals 14 residues.

V gene TRBV30 combines with J gene TRBJ2-2; weak D call: TRBD1 (5 bases). Germline V lookup: CDR1 GTSNPN, CDR2 SVGIG (reference sequence). The V end lost 5 bases, the J end lost 1 base, and 8 bases lay between the germline ends. This CDR3 has 13 amino acids. The CDR3 region has the DNA TGTGCCTGGGACAGCCGGAACACCGGGGAGCTGTTTTTT. Encoded protein: CAWDSRNTGELFF.

The table lists this clone with many counts. The chain uses TRBV3-1 and TRBJ1-2; 7 bases fit TRBD1. The CDR3 is made up of 14 amino acids. CDR1 is LGHDT, CDR2 YNNKEL, per germline (reference sequence). V dropped 2 bases and J dropped 4; count of bases not matched to a gene: 4. The DNA of the CDR3 is TGTGCCAGCAGCCAACTGACAGGGACCTATGGCTACACCTTC. This gives the protein CASSQLTGTYGYTF.

The chain links TRBV4-2 to TRBJ2-7; tentatively, D is TRBD1 (5 bases). With 5 bases removed from V and 2 bases from J, the gap between germline ends came to 13 bases. This CDR3 spans 14 amino acids. Germline assignment: CDR1 LGHNA and CDR2 YNFKEQ. CDR3 coding DNA: TGTGCCAGCAGCAACCCAGTAGGGGCCTACGAGCAGTACTTC. Residues: CASSNPVGAYEQYF.

The chain employs TRBV20-1 and TRBJ2-2, with 8 bases aligning to TRBD2. Germline CDR1 DFQATT, CDR2 SNEGSKA (reference sequence). V lost 2 bases to trimming and J lost 1 base; unmatched junction nucleotides: 6. The CDR3 spans 16 residues. CDR3 in amino acids: CSARKRGTWNTGELFF. The CDR3 DNA reads TGCAGTGCTAGAAAGCGGGGGACTTGGAACACCGGGGAGCTGTTTTTT.

Points on this clone: A read error is possible here, since a much larger clone lies one base away. CDR3 in amino acids: CSVDNRYNEQFF. The CDR3 bases are TGCAGCGTGGACAACCGCTACAATGAGCAGTTCTTC. The chain employs TRBV29-1 and TRBJ2-1; D perhaps matches TRBD1 (5 bases). Trimming pared 6 bases from V and 3 bases from J, leaving 9 bases between. This CDR3 comprises 12 residues. Germline CDR1 and CDR2: SQVTM and ANQGSEA.

The V gene is TRBV3-1, the J gene TRBJ2-1, with no clear D. The V gene lost 3 bases and the J gene lost 6 bases, with 3 bases spanning the gap. The CDR3 loop spans 11 amino acids. Germline V lookup: CDR1 LGHDT, CDR2 YNNKEL (reference sequence). CDR3 sequence (DNA): TGTGCCAGCAGCCAGCTCAATGAGCAGTTCTTC. Protein sequence: CASSQLNEQFF.